The next 8 T cell receptor beta chains were all read from a single sample in a study of control samples from healthy donors and cancer patients (dated by TCRdb to the early 2020s). The library was prepared using the immunoSEQ multiplex PCR assay. In TCRdb, the immuneACCESS table is reduced to in-frame sequences with V and J assigned. These tables do not hold every clone; where another copy was compared, an unresolved V gene accounts for under half, and the others remain unexplained. The sample has fewer than 250,000 clones on record. Roughly 2% of the sample is in the top ten clones. The sample was blood. These receptors came from a woman aged 25 to 39 in good health.

The V gene is TRBV27, the J gene TRBJ1-1, with D perhaps matching TRBD1 (5 bases). The germline V gene has CDR1 MNHEY and CDR2 SMNVEV (reference sequence). V was cut by 3 bases and J by 1 base, with 18 bases left in between. This CDR3 is 17 amino acids long. Here the CDR3 reads CASSFAGRVFTNTEAFF. The CDR3 coding sequence is TGTGCCAGCAGTTTCGCGGGCAGGGTCTTTACGAACACTGAAGCTTTCTTT.

V and J are TRBV19 and TRBJ2-1, with 10 positions matching TRBD1. This CDR3 spans 13 amino acids. Germline trimming cut 5 bases from V and 8 bases from J; bases unmatched to any gene: 3. Germline V CDR1 and CDR2: LNHDA, SQIVND (reference sequence). The CDR3 reads CASSRDRGDEQFF. CDR3 nucleotides: TGTGCCAGTAGTCGGGACAGGGGCGATGAGCAGTTCTTC.

The rearrangement uses TRBV7-3 and TRBJ2-3; D uncertain. Germline values: CDR1 SGHTA, CDR2 FQGTGA. This CDR3 contains 14 residues. The germline V and J ends were trimmed by 2 bases and 0 bases, with 6 bases remaining between them. The CDR3 loop is CASSLAGSTDTQYF. The CDR3 coding sequence is TGTGCCAGCAGCTTAGCCGGTAGCACAGATACGCAGTATTTT. The full variable domain, with the rest looked up from reference TRBV7-3 and TRBJ2-3, is GAGVSQTPSNKVTEKGKYVELRCDPISGHTALYWYRQSLGQGPEFLIYFQGTGAADDSGLPNDRFFAVRPEGSVSTLKIQRTERGDSAVYLCASSLAGSTDTQYFGPGTRLTVL.

The V call is TRBV30, the J call TRBJ1-2, with D maybe TRBD1 (5 bases). Germline V gene sequence: CDR1 GTSNPN, CDR2 SVGIG (reference sequence). The CDR3 loop spans 14 amino acids. The V and J ends lost 3 bases and 7 bases respectively, with 18 bases between them. This CDR3 is CAWRPMGVLGGYTF. As DNA, the CDR3 is TGTGCCTGGAGGCCAATGGGGGTTCTGGGTGGCTACACCTTC.

The chain recombines TRBV4-1 with TRBJ2-2; D perhaps matches TRBD1 (6 bases). The germline CDR1 and CDR2 sequences are MGHRA and YSYEKL. Trimming took 4 bases from V and 1 from J, leaving 10 bases between them. The CDR3 consists of 15 residues. CDR3 nucleotides: TGCGCCAGCAGCCTACTACAGGGGAACACCGGGGAGCTGTTTTTT. This codes for CASSLLQGNTGELFF.

The V gene is TRBV20-1, the J gene TRBJ1-5; D is perhaps TRBD1 (6 bases). Per germline, CDR1 DFQATT and CDR2 SNEGSKA (reference sequence). Deletions cut 3 bases from V and 2 bases from J, with 14 bases between. CDR3 length equals 15 residues. The CDR3 DNA reads as TGCAGTGCTAGTCGTCAGGGGCAAGGCAATCAGCCCCAGCATTTT. It yields the protein CSASRQGQGNQPQHF.

This rearrangement joins TRBV6-1 to TRBJ1-4; TRBD1 agrees at 9 bases. The trim removed 2 bases at V and 7 bases at J, leaving 17 bases unmatched. This CDR3 has 19 residues. Germline CDR1 MNHNS, CDR2 SASEGT. CDR3 sequence reads: CASSELPGQGKRTAEKLFF. CDR3 DNA: TGTGCCAGCAGTGAACTACCGGGACAGGGAAAGAGGACGGCTGAAAAACTGTTTTTT.

In regard to this clone: The junction shows a germline mismatch at one end, possibly a read error. This sequence joins TRBV19 and TRBJ2-4; D might be TRBD1 (5 bases). Per germline, CDR1 LNHDA and CDR2 SQIVND (reference sequence). CDR3 length: 15 residues. The CDR3 region has the DNA TGTGCCAGTAGTATAGGGTCAGGGTCTGGGGTATTTCTGGACTTC. It yields the protein CASSIGSGSGVFLDF.